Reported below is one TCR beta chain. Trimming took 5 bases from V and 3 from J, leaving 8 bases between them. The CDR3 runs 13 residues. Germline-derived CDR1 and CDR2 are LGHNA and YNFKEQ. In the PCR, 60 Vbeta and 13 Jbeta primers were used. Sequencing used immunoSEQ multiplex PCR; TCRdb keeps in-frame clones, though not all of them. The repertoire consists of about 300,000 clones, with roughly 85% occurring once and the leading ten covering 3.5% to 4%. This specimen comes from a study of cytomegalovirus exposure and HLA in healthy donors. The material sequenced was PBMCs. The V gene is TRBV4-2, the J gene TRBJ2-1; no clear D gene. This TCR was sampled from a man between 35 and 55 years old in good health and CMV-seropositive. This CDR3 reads CASSADNYNEQFF. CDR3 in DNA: TGTGCCAGCAGCGCAGACAACTACAATGAGCAGTTCTTC.